This entry describes one T cell receptor (beta chain). The data were obtained in a study of blood T cell repertoires in COVID-19. V lost 0 bases and J lost 7, with 13 bases in between. The germline V gene has CDR1 LNHDA and CDR2 SQIVND (reference sequence). The CDR3 runs 15 residues. The protocol was immunoSEQ multiplex PCR, while the TCRdb copy is restricted to in-frame clones and leaves out a portion. This sample has over 75,000 clones, with about 90% found just once. Sequenced: peripheral blood. V usage is TRBV19 and J usage is TRBJ1-5; TRBD1 is a possible D gene (5 bases). The source of this sequence is a human donor with COVID-19, enrolled during active disease. The donor label of this sample is uncertain. The CDR3 spells CASSIDRQYEQPQHF. For the CDR3, the DNA is TGTGCCAGTAGTATAGACCGACAGTATGAACAGCCCCAGCATTTT.